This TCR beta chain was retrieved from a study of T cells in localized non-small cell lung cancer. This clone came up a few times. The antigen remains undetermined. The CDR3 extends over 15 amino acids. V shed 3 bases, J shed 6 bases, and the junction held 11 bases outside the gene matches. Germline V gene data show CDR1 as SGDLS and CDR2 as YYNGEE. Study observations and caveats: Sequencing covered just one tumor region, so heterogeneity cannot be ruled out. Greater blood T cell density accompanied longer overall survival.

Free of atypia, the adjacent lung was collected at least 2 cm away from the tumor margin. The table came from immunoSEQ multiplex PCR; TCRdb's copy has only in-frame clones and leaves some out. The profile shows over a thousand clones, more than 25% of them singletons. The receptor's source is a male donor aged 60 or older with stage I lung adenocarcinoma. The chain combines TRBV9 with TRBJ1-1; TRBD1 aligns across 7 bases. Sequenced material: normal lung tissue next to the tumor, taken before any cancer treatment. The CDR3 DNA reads TGTGCCAGCAGCGGAACCACAGGGGCTAGTGCTGAAGCTTTCTTT. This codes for CASSGTTGASAEAFF.